This T cell receptor beta chain was sequenced in a study of cytomegalovirus exposure and HLA in healthy donors. This PCR relied on a set of 60 Vbeta primers and 13 Jbeta primers. The method was immunoSEQ multiplex PCR; TCRdb's version includes in-frame clones alone and lacks a portion of them. This sample has some 190,000 clones; over 65% occur once, and the top ten carry approximately 1.4%. Germline-derived CDR1 and CDR2 are MNHEY and SVGAGI. Trimming cost V 6 bases and J 1 base, with 13 bases left between them. This CDR3 is built from 14 residues. Each donor was nominally healthy when sampled (though unrecorded immune exposures were likely).

The receptor's source is a man aged 18 to 35 in good health and CMV-seronegative. The rearrangement joins TRBV6-5 to TRBJ2-7, with a weak D call TRBD1 (6 bases). Sample: PBMCs. The CDR3 loop is CASSRDTTSYEQYF. CDR3 nucleotide sequence: TGTGCCAGCAGCCGGGACACGACTTCCTACGAGCAGTACTTC.